This T cell receptor (beta chain) is from a study of T cell changes during pregnancy in multiple sclerosis. Profiling relied on immunoSEQ multiplex PCR, and the TCRdb table lists in-frame clones only, not all of them. Among more than 60,000 clones listed, 90% to 95% were seen once. The sample was peripheral blood, taken before pregnancy. The sequence came from a female donor with multiple sclerosis, enrolled in a pregnancy study.

The CDR3 sequence: CATSREGPTDTQYF. The DNA of the CDR3 is TGTGCCACCAGCAGGGAGGGCCCCACAGATACGCAGTATTTT. The genes are TRBV15 and TRBJ2-3; D might be TRBD2 (6 bases). The CDR3 has 14 amino acids. Per the germline V gene, CDR1 is LNHNV and CDR2 is YYDKDF (reference sequence). With 3 bases removed from V and 2 bases from J, the gap between germline ends came to 9 bases.